The rows below give T cell receptor beta chains drawn from one sample of a study of patients and donors after allogeneic stem cell transplantation. TCRdb reprocessed the RT-PCR reads via MiXCR and lists one record per CDR3 protein. The sample includes hundreds of thousands of distinct CDR3 sequences, approximately 16% seen only once; the top ten take roughly 7.2%. The sequenced sample consisted of blood, either unsorted or a sorted T cell fraction (not recorded which). The receptors here all came from a human donor who was either an allogeneic HSCT recipient or a stem cell or donor lymphocyte infusion donor (not recorded which). It is not recorded whose cells these are; they may come from a transplant donor. The conserved cysteine and the conserved F or W are not part of the CDR3 here. Fields, in order: V gene, J gene, CDR3 protein.

>TRBV11-2|TRBJ2-2
ASSSLTVNTGELF
>TRBV12-3/TRBV12-4|TRBJ2-2
ASKQARGLIGELF
>TRBV7-9|TRBJ2-7
ASSPRGGADFEQY
>TRBV7-9|TRBJ2-1
ASSLAPANEQF
>TRBV12-3/TRBV12-4|TRBJ1-2
ASSFWIGTGLSGYT
>TRBV29-1|TRBJ2-1
SGLSSRVDEQF
>TRBV5-1|TRBJ1-3
ASSWDRGSGNTIY
>TRBV11-2|TRBJ2-1
ASSPSPRGSGGESEQF
>TRBV4-1|TRBJ2-2
ASTSASSFTGELF
>TRBV2|TRBJ2-7
ASSYIKPYEQY
>TRBV4-3|TRBJ1-2
ASSTPTGANYGYT
>TRBV5-1|TRBJ2-7
ASSLEPGLAAYEQY
>TRBV29-1|TRBJ1-3
SGIIQGNTIY
>TRBV4-1|TRBJ2-7
ASSQDGAGGYYEQY
>TRBV20-1|TRBJ1-2
SASLDGGGYGYT
>TRBV7-2|TRBJ1-1
AIILGVEAF
>TRBV7-8|TRBJ2-3
ASSLGTSPDTQY
>TRBV30|TRBJ2-5
AWSVSGGKTQY
>TRBV5-5|TRBJ2-6
ASSPGTPSGANVLT
>TRBV28|TRBJ2-6
ASSTSRASGANVLT
>TRBV5-1|TRBJ2-5
ASRLTTGNHGETQY
>TRBV12-3/TRBV12-4|TRBJ2-7
ASSPTGVYEQY
>TRBV7-7|TRBJ2-1
ASSLYWDNEQF
>TRBV29-1|TRBJ2-2
SVEVSGSLTGELF
>TRBV5-6|TRBJ1-1
ASSLVEGAGEAF
>TRBV6-6|TRBJ2-2
ACWENTGELF
>TRBV7-9|TRBJ2-1
ASSVRQREKHNEQF
>TRBV12-3/TRBV12-4|TRBJ2-3
ASRPPLYWDTQY
>TRBV18|TRBJ2-2
ASSPGRGWTGELF
>TRBV6-1|TRBJ2-7
ASTTRGGGYEQY
>TRBV29-1|TRBJ2-6
SVVRSGANVLT
>TRBV2|TRBJ2-1
AGTGTNEQF
>TRBV18|TRBJ1-6
ASSPLGYNSPLH
>TRBV20-1|TRBJ2-3
SARVSGLTDTQY
>TRBV21-1|TRBJ2-3
ASSKAGEDTQY
>TRBV4-2|TRBJ2-1
ASSQEIKGGFSYNEQF
>TRBV24-1|TRBJ2-7
ATSDSRQEQY
>TRBV7-2|TRBJ2-1
ASSRPRQGTNEQF
>TRBV20-1|TRBJ1-1
SARGFGIRNTEAF
>TRBV5-1|TRBJ2-1
ASNQGQGAGNEQF
>TRBV5-1|TRBJ2-7
ASSSDRGLSYEQY
>TRBV3-1|TRBJ1-2
ASSRKSPGGVDGYT
>TRBV9|TRBJ2-5
ASSVEAHGRGETQY
>TRBV6-6|TRBJ1-4
ASSSYEKLF
>TRBV12-3/TRBV12-4|TRBJ2-5
ASSFRTGGAETQY
>TRBV2|TRBJ2-5
ASSGTSGRNQETQY
>TRBV7-3|TRBJ2-2
ASSLNVLASNTGELF
>TRBV5-1|TRBJ2-1
ASSHSGYNEQF
>TRBV2|TRBJ1-6
ASSDERDNSPLH
>TRBV3-1|TRBJ2-7
ASSQRATGSYEQY
>TRBV6-4|TRBJ1-2
ASSRQRQGGGYGYT
>TRBV2|TRBJ1-6
ASSNRGNNSPLH
>TRBV11-2|TRBJ2-7
ASSTRASTGQY
>TRBV12-3/TRBV12-4|TRBJ2-1
ASSLASPTSNEQF